The 29 T cell receptor beta chains given below trace back to one sample, sequenced in a study of blood T cell repertoires in COVID-19 (dated by TCRdb to the early 2020s). The library was prepared using the immunoSEQ multiplex PCR assay. Sourced from immuneACCESS, this table was stored by TCRdb with only in-frame sequences that have V and J called. A share of the clones is absent; for the studies checked, an unresolved V gene accounts for under half, and the remainder has no known explanation. The sample table lists around 130,000 clones, about 87% of them with a count of one. Approximately 2.5% of the sample is taken by the ten largest. Sequenced input: peripheral blood. These receptors were obtained from a human donor with COVID-19, enrolled during active disease. The donor label of this sample is uncertain.

V and J are TRBV18 and TRBJ1-1; a possible D gene is TRBD1 (6 bases). Germline-derived CDR1 and CDR2 are KGHSH and LQKENI. Trimming took 3 bases from V and 7 from J, leaving 15 bases between them. The CDR3 consists of 14 residues. DNA for the CDR3: TGTGCCAGCTCACCGGAAAGGGGGATTGGTGAAGCTTTCTTT. This encodes CASSPERGIGEAFF.

The chain is built from TRBV19 and TRBJ2-7; D possibly corresponds to TRBD1 (6 bases). This CDR3 has 15 amino acids. Per germline, CDR1 LNHDA and CDR2 SQIVND (reference sequence). V shed 6 bases and J shed 2 bases, with 17 bases lying between them. CDR3 nucleotide sequence: TGTGCCAGTAGCAGTCCCGGACAGACTGCCTACGAGCAGTACTTC. The encoded protein is CASSSPGQTAYEQYF.

The chain has TRBV28 and TRBJ1-2, with D perhaps TRBD1 (5 bases). The length of the CDR3 is 13 residues. Per the germline V gene, CDR1 is MDHEN and CDR2 is SYDVKM. Trimming left V 3 bases short and J 3 bases short, with 8 bases between. The CDR3 here is CASSLGRDYGYTF. In DNA, the CDR3 is TGTGCCAGCAGTTTGGGCAGGGACTATGGCTACACCTTC.

The chain recombines TRBV6-5 with TRBJ2-7; TRBD1 aligns across 10 bases. Trimming cost V 6 bases and J 6 bases; bases outside gene matches: 8. CDR1 MNHEY and CDR2 SVGAGI come from the germline V gene. The CDR3 is 14 amino acids. The CDR3 protein is CASSLGDRGSEQYF. CDR3 coding DNA: TGTGCCAGCAGCCTGGGGGACAGGGGTTCCGAGCAGTACTTC.

This sequence joins TRBV19 and TRBJ2-1; 12 bases fit TRBD2. Germline V lookup: CDR1 LNHDA, CDR2 SQIVND (reference sequence). With 6 bases clipped from V and 3 bases from J, the junction kept 12 bases outside the gene matches. This CDR3 has 18 residues. In nucleotides, the CDR3 is TGTGCCAGTAGCATAACCCCTCCGGGACTAGCGGGCTACAATGAGCAGTTCTTC. Protein product: CASSITPPGLAGYNEQFF.

The chain combines TRBV7-9 with TRBJ1-3, with 8 nucleotides matching TRBD1. Losses at the gene ends were 7 bases for V and 2 bases for J; bases not matched to a gene: 4. This CDR3 is built from 14 residues. Per germline, CDR1 SEHNR and CDR2 FQNEAQ (reference sequence). Written as DNA, the CDR3 is TGTGCCAGCACCAAGGACAGGGCTGGAAACACCATATATTTT. This encodes CASTKDRAGNTIYF.

This sequence joins TRBV13 and TRBJ1-2, with 7 bases aligning to TRBD1. The CDR3 is 17 residues long. The germline CDR1 and CDR2 sequences are PRHDT and FYEKMQ (reference sequence). After removal of 5 bases from V and 4 bases from J, the junction contained 16 bases not matched to a gene. DNA of the CDR3: TGTGCCAGCAGCCACTTGACACAGGGGTCCCCCTTCTATGGCTACACCTTC. Translated, it gives CASSHLTQGSPFYGYTF.

The chain combines TRBV5-1 with TRBJ2-1; 7 bases align to TRBD2. CDR1 SGHRS and CDR2 YFSETQ come from the germline V gene. This CDR3 has 17 amino acids. J gave up 4 bases and V 0 bases, and 10 bases lay outside the gene matches. The CDR3 nucleotides read TGCGCCAGCAGCTTGGTGGTGACAGCGGGGACTTACAATGAGCAGTTCTTC. Translation: CASSLVVTAGTYNEQFF.

CDR3 coding DNA: TGTGCCAGCAGCTGGGGGACTCTGAACACCGGGGAGCTGTTTTTT. This encodes CASSWGTLNTGELFF. The genes are TRBV5-4 and TRBJ2-2; TRBD2 might be the D (6 bases). The CDR3 is 15 residues long. Trimming cost V 3 bases and J 1 base, with 10 bases left between them. Germline CDR1 and CDR2: SGHNT and YYREEE (reference sequence).

This clone has more than one count but fewer than ten. The J gene is TRBJ2-7, the V gene TRBV7-9; a possible D gene is TRBD1 (6 bases). V lost 4 bases to trimming and J lost 0 bases, with 10 bases between them. This CDR3 is 14 amino acids long. Germline values: CDR1 SEHNR, CDR2 FQNEAQ (reference sequence). The CDR3: CASSYGQYSYEQYF. CDR3 nucleotide sequence: TGTGCCAGCAGCTATGGACAGTACTCCTACGAGCAGTACTTC.

This rearrangement joins TRBV29-1 to TRBJ2-5; the match to TRBD1 covers 8 bases. The trim removed 0 bases at V and 5 bases at J, leaving 5 bases unmatched. Germline CDR1 is SQVTM and CDR2 is ANQGSEA. The CDR3 contains 14 residues. CDR3 nucleotides: TGCAGCGTTGAAGAGTGGACAGGGTCGGAGACCCAGTACTTC. The encoded protein is CSVEEWTGSETQYF.

CDR3 region: CASRQGQGSYEQYF. The CDR3 nucleotides read TGTGCCAGCAGGCAGGGACAGGGTTCCTACGAGCAGTACTTC. This chain uses TRBV5-5 with TRBJ2-7; 9 bases agree with TRBD1. The germline V gene has CDR1 SGHKS and CDR2 YYEKEE (reference sequence). The CDR3 sequence is 14 residues long. The J segment lost 1 base and the V segment lost 5 bases, leaving 4 bases of the junction unmatched.

V usage is TRBV2 and J usage is TRBJ1-3; 9 bases fit TRBD1. In germline, CDR1 is SNHLY, CDR2 FYNNEI. Trimming cost V 7 bases and J 4 bases; bases outside gene matches: 20. This CDR3 has 19 residues. In DNA form, the CDR3 reads TGTGCCAGCAAACCCCTCGGAGACAGGGGGGAATCGGAGGGAAACACCATATATTTT. Its protein product is CASKPLGDRGESEGNTIYF.

This sequence joins TRBV7-2 and TRBJ2-7; the match to TRBD1 covers 7 bases. There are 15 residues in the CDR3. The junction had 9 bases not matched to a gene; V was cut back by 5 bases and J by 2 bases. Germline-derived CDR1 and CDR2 are SGHTA and FQGNSA. Here the CDR3 DNA reads TGTGCCAGCAGCCCCAAGCCAGGGGGTCCCTACGAGCAGTACTTC. It yields the protein CASSPKPGGPYEQYF.

CDR3 DNA: TGTGCCACCAGCAGAGATCGGGCAGGGAGGACGGCTTTCTTT. Translated: CATSRDRAGRTAFF. The chain uses TRBV15 and TRBJ1-1; the D gene is possibly TRBD1 (5 bases). V gave up 0 bases and J gave up 11 bases, with 16 bases separating them. Germline lookup yields CDR1 LNHNV and CDR2 YYDKDF (reference sequence). This CDR3 spans 14 amino acids.

This clone came up many times. This chain links TRBV5-5 with TRBJ1-2, with 7 bases lining up with TRBD1. The CDR3 is 15 residues long. After removal of 2 bases from V and 4 bases from J, the junction contained 8 bases not matched to a gene. Germline V gene lookup returns CDR1 SGHKS and CDR2 YYEKEE (reference sequence). CDR3 in amino acids: CASSFDATGTYGYTF. For the CDR3, the DNA is TGTGCCAGCAGCTTCGACGCGACAGGGACCTATGGCTACACCTTC. Full variable domain (remainder filled in from reference TRBV5-5 and TRBJ1-2): DAGVTQSPTHLIKTRGQQVTLRCSPISGHKSVSWYQQVLGQGPQFIFQYYEKEERGRGNFPDRFSARQFPNYSSELNVNALLLGDSALYLCASSFDATGTYGYTFGSGTRLTVV.

The rearrangement links TRBV6-1 to TRBJ1-4, with 9 bases that match TRBD1. The ends lost 3 bases at V and 8 bases at J; junction bases unmatched: 7. The CDR3 runs to 15 residues. CDR1 is MNHNS and CDR2 is SASEGT in the germline V gene. The CDR3 reads CASSDPGTGREKLFF. The CDR3 region has the DNA TGTGCCAGCAGTGACCCCGGGACAGGGAGGGAAAAACTGTTTTTT.

This clone was detected only once. The chain couples TRBV10-3 to TRBJ1-6; D might be TRBD1 (6 bases). The CDR3 length is 13 residues. Per germline, CDR1 ENHRY and CDR2 SYGVKD. V lost 10 bases and J 5 bases, leaving 12 bases between the germline ends. CDR3 nucleotide sequence: TGTGCCACCAAAGGGGGAAATAATTCACCCCTCCACTTT. As protein: CATKGGNNSPLHF.

The chain employs TRBV11-2 and TRBJ1-6; D gene unclear. The CDR3 has 14 amino acids. Trimming cost V 5 bases and J 9 bases, with 14 bases left between them. Germline CDR1 and CDR2: SGHAT and FQNNGV. The CDR3 nucleotides are TGTGCCAGCAGCCAAGACTGGGGAGGTTCACCCCTCCACTTT. This sequence encodes CASSQDWGGSPLHF.

V usage is TRBV11-2 and J usage is TRBJ1-5; D might be TRBD1 (5 bases). Per germline, CDR1 SGHAT and CDR2 FQNNGV. The CDR3 extends over 17 amino acids. The V end lost 1 base, the J end lost 3 bases, and 16 bases lay between the germline ends. This CDR3 is CASSLGEAGRYNQPQHF. The CDR3 coding sequence is TGTGCCAGCAGCTTAGGGGAGGCAGGGCGGTACAATCAGCCCCAGCATTTT.

This clone was seen just once. The chain employs TRBV11-2 and TRBJ2-1; 8 bases agree with TRBD2. CDR3 length equals 13 residues. In germline, CDR1 is SGHAT, CDR2 FQNNGV. V was pared by 5 bases and J by 9 bases, with 6 bases of the junction left unmatched. The CDR3 bases are TGTGCCAGCAGCCCACAGCGGGAGTTTGAGCAGTTCTTC. It is translated as CASSPQREFEQFF.

The V call is TRBV7-9, the J call TRBJ2-3, with TRBD2 matching over 13 bases. The CDR3 is 18 residues long. Germline V lookup: CDR1 SEHNR, CDR2 FQNEAQ (reference sequence). The V and J ends lost 5 bases and 1 base, in that order; junction bases with no gene match: 9. CDR3 sequence: CASSHPRTSGRGTDTQYF. The CDR3 DNA reads as TGTGCCAGCAGCCACCCTCGAACTAGCGGGAGGGGCACAGATACGCAGTATTTT.

The table lists this clone with a count of one. This chain uses TRBV25-1 with TRBJ2-7; tentatively, D is TRBD1 (6 bases). Per the germline V gene, CDR1 is MGHDK and CDR2 is SYGVNS. The CDR3 length is 14 residues. The V gene lost 6 bases and the J gene lost 4 bases, with 16 bases spanning the gap. CDR3 in amino acids: CASSRRDISYEQYF. For the CDR3, the DNA is TGTGCCAGCAGCCGCCGGGACATTAGTTACGAGCAGTACTTC.

This chain joins TRBV5-1 and TRBJ1-1; a possible D gene is TRBD1 (5 bases). Trimming took 0 bases from V and 0 from J, leaving 9 bases between them. Germline CDR1 is SGHRS and CDR2 is YFSETQ. The CDR3 extends over 15 amino acids. In nucleotides, the CDR3 is TGCGCCAGCAGCTTGGGAGTCAGGGTGAACACTGAAGCTTTCTTT. It specifies CASSLGVRVNTEAFF.

The chain has TRBV27 and TRBJ1-1; D perhaps matches TRBD1 (5 bases). There are 17 residues in the CDR3. V lost 4 bases and J 1 base, leaving 19 bases between the germline ends. Germline V gene lookup returns CDR1 MNHEY and CDR2 SMNVEV (reference sequence). CDR3 protein: CASSSGHTAIRNTEAFF. The CDR3 DNA sequence: TGTGCCAGCAGTTCAGGACACACGGCGATAAGGAACACTGAAGCTTTCTTT.

This clone was seen a handful of times. The chain is built from TRBV5-5 and TRBJ1-5, with 9 bases lining up with TRBD1. Trimming at V came to 3 bases and at J to 2 bases, leaving 3 bases not matched to a gene. The germline CDR1 and CDR2 sequences are SGHKS and YYEKEE (reference sequence). There are 15 residues in the CDR3. The DNA for the CDR3 is TGTGCCAGCAGCTCTCGGACAGGGGGCAATCAGCCCCAGCATTTT. Residues: CASSSRTGGNQPQHF.

The chain links TRBV5-6 to TRBJ2-5, with a possible D match to TRBD1 (5 bases). The CDR3 is 14 residues long. V lost 3 bases and J lost 1, with 10 bases in between. CDR1 and CDR2 from the germline V gene are SGHDT and YYEEEE. CDR3 DNA sequence: TGTGCCAGCAGCTCAGTACAGGTCCAAGAGACCCAGTACTTC. Its translation is CASSSVQVQETQYF.

This clone was seen only a few times. The chain employs TRBV2 and TRBJ2-5, with D unclear. Trimming removed 7 bases from V and 5 bases from J, with 17 bases in between. CDR3 length equals 14 residues. From germline, CDR1 is SNHLY and CDR2 FYNNEI. Here the CDR3 DNA reads TGTGCCAGCACGCGACCACAGAGCTTCGAGACCCAGTACTTC. This translates into CASTRPQSFETQYF.

The sample holds one count of this clone. The V and J genes are TRBV4-1 and TRBJ1-5; 8 bases line up with TRBD1. Germline values: CDR1 MGHRA, CDR2 YSYEKL. This CDR3 is built from 17 residues. V was clipped by 0 bases and J by 5 bases; unmatched bases: 9. CDR3 protein: CASSQDGEAGGHQPQHF. The CDR3 region has the DNA TGCGCCAGCAGCCAAGATGGTGAGGCAGGGGGCCATCAGCCCCAGCATTTT.